One sample yielded the 26 T cell receptor beta chains listed below, sequenced in a study of post-analysis software for immune sequencing data. General study points: There were four or five TRBV segments more frequent in patients than controls, and TRBV5-6, TRBV5-1 and TRBV20-1 were among them.

Unique molecular identifiers tagged the TCR beta cDNA libraries. Each CDR3 protein gets one entry after TCRdb re-called the PCR reads with MiXCR. This table holds 750,000 to 950,000 distinct CDR3 sequences, around 53% found once. Their recognized antigens are unknown. The sequencing sample was made of blood. These receptors originate from a girl under 18 with multiple sclerosis.

Ten or more counts support this clonotype. V is TRBV29-1 and J is TRBJ2-7, with D possibly matching TRBD1 (6 bases). CDR1 is SQVTM and CDR2 is ANQGSEA in the germline V gene. There are 13 residues in the CDR3. The ends were cut back, 4 bases at V and 0 bases at J, with 10 bases in the middle. The CDR3 DNA follows: TGCAGCGTTGCGGCAGGGGACTCCTACGAGCAGTACTTC. This gives the protein CSVAAGDSYEQYF.

This clonotype was seen a few times. CDR3 protein: CASRETGALYNEQFF. For the CDR3, the DNA is TGTGCCAGCAGGGAGACCGGGGCGCTTTATAATGAGCAGTTCTTC. V usage is TRBV6-1 and J usage is TRBJ2-1; D may be TRBD1 or TRBD2 (5 bases each). This CDR3 has 15 residues. Trimming took 6 bases from V and 7 from J, leaving 19 bases between them. CDR1 and CDR2 from the germline V gene are MNHNS and SASEGT.

The chain employs TRBV5-1 and TRBJ2-3, with D hard to call. This CDR3 is built from 16 residues. Trimming took 1 base from V and 2 from J, leaving 14 bases between them. The germline gives CDR1 SGHRS, CDR2 YFSETQ. The CDR3 loop is CASSLSSTTYTDTQYF. CDR3 sequence (DNA): TGCGCCAGCAGCTTGAGTAGCACTACCTACACAGATACGCAGTATTTT. The full variable domain, in which reference TRBV5-1 and TRBJ2-3 provide the parts outside the CDR3, is KAGVTQTPRYLIKTRGQQVTLSCSPISGHRSVSWYQQTPGQGLQFLFEYFSETQRNKGNFPGRFSGRQFSNSRSEMNVSTLELGDSALYLCASSLSSTTYTDTQYFGPGTRLTVL.

The rearrangement uses TRBV10-3 and TRBJ2-5; no firm D call. Germline V CDR1 and CDR2: ENHRY, SYGVKD. Trimming took 6 bases from V and 5 from J, leaving 16 bases between them. The CDR3 has 14 amino acids. In nucleotides, the CDR3 is TGTGCCATCAGGGAACCTAGATCCGGGGAGACCCAGTACTTC. Its translation: CAIREPRSGETQYF.

V and J are TRBV11-2 and TRBJ1-2; 8 bases match TRBD1. Looked up from germline, CDR1 is SGHAT and CDR2 is FQNNGV. J was trimmed by 4 bases and V by 4 bases; bases with no gene match: 17. There are 18 residues in the CDR3. In DNA form, the CDR3 reads TGTGCCAGCAGCTCGATTACAGGGGGAAGGAGTTCTAGCTATGGCTACACCTTC. Its protein is CASSSITGGRSSSYGYTF.

This clonotype was seen once. The rearrangement uses TRBV27 and TRBJ1-1; 8 bases match TRBD1. The CDR3 is 15 amino acids. The junction had 8 bases not matched to a gene; V was cut back by 3 bases and J by 5 bases. From germline, CDR1 is MNHEY and CDR2 SMNVEV (reference sequence). The CDR3 is CASSFRQGARTEAFF. The CDR3 bases are TGTGCCAGCAGTTTCCGCCAGGGGGCCAGGACTGAAGCTTTCTTT.

V and J are TRBV7-2 and TRBJ1-2; D perhaps matches TRBD1 (5 bases). Trimming took off 4 bases at V and 4 bases at J, with 19 bases between the two ends. The germline gives CDR1 SGHTA, CDR2 FQGNSA. The CDR3 spans 16 residues. The CDR3 reads CASSSPGTSVSYGYTF. The CDR3 DNA is TGTGCCAGCAGCTCCCCCGGGACCTCGGTTAGCTATGGCTACACCTTC.

In its sample, this clonotype was seen a few times. The genes are TRBV20-1 and TRBJ2-1; 14 bases map to TRBD2. The V gene's germline CDR1 is DFQATT and CDR2 SNEGSKA (reference sequence). This CDR3 is 14 amino acids long. V lost 5 bases, J lost 6 bases, and 3 bases stayed unmatched. Here the CDR3 DNA reads TGCAGTGCTGGGACTAGCGGGGGTGGCAATGAGCAGTTCTTC. Protein: CSAGTSGGGNEQFF.

This clonotype was picked up one time. The chain is built from TRBV6-1 and TRBJ2-7; 8 bases line up with TRBD2. The CDR3 runs to 17 residues. Germline CDR1 and CDR2: MNHNS and SASEGT. J lost 2 bases, V lost 2 bases, and 11 bases had no gene match. The CDR3 sequence: CASSELGSSGRAYEQYF. CDR3 nucleotides: TGTGCCAGCAGTGAATTGGGGTCGAGCGGGAGAGCCTACGAGCAGTACTTC.

The rearrangement uses TRBV5-1 and TRBJ2-7; 7 bases agree with TRBD2. V was pared by 0 bases and J by 2 bases, with 5 bases of the junction left unmatched. The CDR3 extends over 15 amino acids. Germline V gene lookup returns CDR1 SGHRS and CDR2 YFSETQ. The CDR3: CASSLDGGSAYEQYF. As DNA, the CDR3 is TGCGCCAGCAGCTTGGATGGCGGGAGTGCCTACGAGCAGTACTTC.

This clonotype has just a few counts. The rearrangement uses TRBV7-3 and TRBJ2-1; maybe TRBD1 (5 bases). Germline-derived CDR1 and CDR2 are SGHTA and FQGTGA. V was trimmed by 2 bases and J by 10 bases, leaving 9 bases between them. The CDR3 loop spans 12 amino acids. The CDR3 here is CASSLRAGEQFF. The CDR3 DNA reads TGTGCCAGCAGCTTACGTGCAGGGGAGCAGTTCTTC.

This clonotype has only one observation. The chain couples TRBV14 to TRBJ2-1; TRBD1 or TRBD2 may be the D gene (6 bases each). Trimming stripped 10 bases from V and 2 bases from J, with 15 bases between. CDR3 length: 14 amino acids. CDR1 and CDR2 from the germline V gene are SGHDN and FVKESK. CDR3 residues: CAIRRGRTYNEQFF. The CDR3 DNA reads as TGTGCCATAAGACGGGGGCGAACCTACAATGAGCAGTTCTTC. The full variable domain, its missing parts supplied by reference TRBV14 and TRBJ2-1, is EAGVTQFPSHSVIEKGQTVTLRCDPISGHDNLYWYRRVMGKEIKFLLHFVKESKQDESGMPNNRFLAERTGGTYSTLKVQPAELEDSGVYFCAIRRGRTYNEQFFGPGTRLTVL.

J is TRBJ2-5 and V is TRBV11-2; weak D call: TRBD2 (6 bases). The CDR3 is made up of 18 amino acids. Germline V CDR1 and CDR2: SGHAT, FQNNGV. Trimming shortened V by 2 bases and J by 2 bases, and 21 bases separated the two germline ends. This chain's CDR3 is CASSLSRGRAGGQETQYF. CDR3 sequence (DNA): TGTGCCAGCAGCTTATCCCGGGGAAGGGCCGGGGGTCAAGAGACCCAGTACTTC.

The genes are TRBV29-1 and TRBJ2-5; D unclear. The germline gives CDR1 SQVTM, CDR2 ANQGSEA. This CDR3 has 12 residues. V was shortened by 4 bases and J by 5 bases, with 11 bases between the two germline ends. The CDR3 nucleotides read TGCAGCGTTGGAGACCTAGATGAGACCCAGTACTTC. Translating gives CSVGDLDETQYF.

The chain couples TRBV12-3 or TRBV12-4 to TRBJ2-5, with TRBD1 identical over 8 bases. The J segment lost 4 bases and the V segment lost 7 bases, leaving 8 bases of the junction unmatched. The length of the CDR3 is 14 residues. The CDR3 region is CASNLGQGPETQYF. In nucleotides, the CDR3 is TGTGCCAGCAACCTAGGACAGGGCCCAGAGACCCAGTACTTC.

Concerning this clonotype itself: The conserved final phenylalanine or tryptophan is absent from the CDR3, which likely points to a read error. The chain has TRBV7-9 and TRBJ1-2; D unresolved. The ends were cut back, 5 bases at V and 6 bases at J, with 19 bases in the middle. This CDR3 contains 15 residues. Germline-derived CDR1 and CDR2 are SEHNR and FQNEAQ (reference sequence). In nucleotides, the CDR3 is TGTGCCAGCAGCCCCTCCCTTCGGACGGAGGATGGCTACACCTGC. Encoded protein: CASSPSLRTEDGYTC.

V and J are TRBV5-6 and TRBJ2-1; TRBD2 matches at 10 bases. The DNA end is more similar to TRBJ2-7, so the J call may be wrong. This CDR3 is 14 amino acids long. Germline V gene lookup returns CDR1 SGHDT and CDR2 YYEEEE. In DNA form, the CDR3 reads TGTGCCAGCAGCTTGAGCGGGGGGGCGCGGGAGCAGTACTTC. It codes for CASSLSGGAREQYF.

This clonotype showed up just a few times. The rearrangement joins TRBV6-5 to TRBJ2-1, with 12 bases identical to TRBD2. The germline gives CDR1 MNHEY, CDR2 SVGAGI. The ends lost 2 bases at V and 7 bases at J; junction bases unmatched: 12. The CDR3 loop spans 18 amino acids. The CDR3 nucleotides are TGTGCCAGCAGTTACCGCCCCTCTAGCGGGGGGGCCTCAAATGAGCAGTTCTTC. Amino acids: CASSYRPSSGGASNEQFF.

This clonotype was found a few times. The V and J genes are TRBV29-1 and TRBJ2-1, with D possibly being TRBD2 (6 bases). The V gene lost 1 base and the J gene lost 9 bases, with 22 bases spanning the gap. CDR3 length: 16 amino acids. Germline assignment: CDR1 SQVTM and CDR2 ANQGSEA. The CDR3 sequence is CSVEVGGALPYREQFF. The CDR3 coding sequence is TGCAGCGTTGAAGTAGGAGGGGCCTTACCCTACCGTGAGCAGTTCTTC.

The V and J genes are TRBV27 and TRBJ2-5, with 8 positions matching TRBD2. V shed 5 bases and J 4 bases; nucleotides not matched to a gene: 6. Germline values: CDR1 MNHEY, CDR2 SMNVEV (reference sequence). This CDR3 is built from 14 residues. The CDR3 protein is CASSHRTSPETQYF. Here the CDR3 DNA reads TGTGCCAGCAGTCATCGGACTAGCCCAGAGACCCAGTACTTC.

The rearrangement joins TRBV12-3 or TRBV12-4 to TRBJ2-1, with D maybe TRBD2 (5 bases). V was cut by 5 bases and J by 7 bases, with 18 bases left in between. The CDR3 contains 15 residues. Here the CDR3 reads CASSLLEGASNEQFF. CDR3 in DNA: TGTGCCAGCAGTCTCCTAGAGGGCGCTTCTAATGAGCAGTTCTTC.

This clonotype turned up a few times. The chain uses TRBV5-4 and TRBJ2-5; 9 bases match TRBD1. Germline trimming cut 2 bases from V and 5 bases from J; bases unmatched to any gene: 4. The germline V gene has CDR1 SGHNT and CDR2 YYREEE (reference sequence). This CDR3 region has 14 residues. CDR3 sequence (DNA): TGTGCCAGCAGCTTACAGGGGGCAGGGGAGACCCAGTACTTC. It specifies CASSLQGAGETQYF.

This clonotype was seen a handful of times. In DNA form, the CDR3 reads TGTGCCAGCAGTACCTTGGGTCCCTACGAGCAGTACTTC. It encodes CASSTLGPYEQYF. The J gene is TRBJ2-7, the V gene TRBV2; D not certain. The ends were cut back, 5 bases at V and 2 bases at J, with 10 bases in the middle. Germline values: CDR1 SNHLY, CDR2 FYNNEI. CDR3 length equals 13 residues.

The CDR3 here is CASSLFIDTQYF. DNA for the CDR3: TGTGCCAGCAGCCTATTCATAGATACGCAGTATTTT. The chain is built from TRBV3-1 and TRBJ2-3; D remains ambiguous. Germline-derived CDR1 and CDR2 are LGHDT and YNNKEL (reference sequence). The V end was cut by 4 bases, the J end by 5 bases, with 7 bases between. There are 12 residues in the CDR3.

J is TRBJ2-1 and V is TRBV12-3 or TRBV12-4; 9 nucleotides match TRBD1. The CDR3 is 17 amino acids. V gave up 1 base and J gave up 7 bases; unmatched junction bases: 11. The CDR3 is CASSLGGGTGLGNEQFF. The CDR3 DNA is TGTGCCAGCAGTTTAGGAGGGGGGACAGGGTTGGGGAATGAGCAGTTCTTC.

J is TRBJ2-5 and V is TRBV5-1; the D gene is possibly TRBD1 (6 bases). V lost 0 bases to trimming and J lost 2 bases, with 11 bases between them. Per the germline V gene, CDR1 is SGHRS and CDR2 is YFSETQ. The CDR3 covers 15 residues. The CDR3 spells CASSLGGQSQETQYF. CDR3 in DNA: TGCGCCAGCAGCTTGGGCGGACAGTCTCAAGAGACCCAGTACTTC.